A selection of T cell receptor beta chains follows, all from one sample in a study of blood T cell repertoires in COVID-19. The method was immunoSEQ multiplex PCR; TCRdb's version includes in-frame clones alone and lacks a portion of them. The sample shows approximately 190,000 clones, roughly four fifths of them seen only once. Sequences were obtained from peripheral blood. These receptors were collected from a woman aged 70-85 years with active or convalescent COVID-19. CDR3s include the opening cysteine and the closing phenylalanine or tryptophan. The D gene is left open where the match is weak. Some rows have no size entry. The others give once, few or many, or a class for an expanded clone.

v_gene: TRBV28
abundance: once
d_gene: .
j_gene: TRBJ2-4
CDR3aa: CASTTTSVAKNIQYF
CDR3nt: TGTGCCAGCACCACGACTTCAGTGGCCAAAAACATTCAGTACTTC

v_gene: TRBV9
abundance: .
d_gene: .
j_gene: TRBJ2-6
CDR3aa: CASSAPQGKSSGANVLTF
CDR3nt: TGTGCCAGCAGCGCCCCACAGGGAAAAAGCTCTGGGGCCAACGTCCTGACTTTC

v_gene: TRBV14
abundance: once
d_gene: .
j_gene: TRBJ2-5
CDR3aa: CASSQERGSETQYF
CDR3nt: TGTGCCAGCAGCCAAGAGCGAGGGTCGGAGACCCAGTACTTC

v_gene: TRBV7-2
abundance: .
d_gene: TRBD2
j_gene: TRBJ2-3
CDR3aa: CASSLGGGNTQYF
CDR3nt: TGTGCCAGCAGCTTAGGGGGGGGGAATACGCAGTATTTT

v_gene: TRBV19
abundance: .
d_gene: .
j_gene: TRBJ2-1
CDR3aa: CASSSLGNEQFF
CDR3nt: TGTGCCAGTAGTTCCCTAGGCAATGAGCAGTTCTTC

v_gene: TRBV6-5
abundance: .
d_gene: TRBD1
j_gene: TRBJ2-7
CDR3aa: CASSYSGTGSYEQYF
CDR3nt: TGTGCCAGCAGTTACTCCGGGACAGGGTCGTACGAGCAGTACTTC

v_gene: TRBV25-1
abundance: .
d_gene: .
j_gene: TRBJ2-3
CDR3aa: CASSPSGQRWADTQYF
CDR3nt: TGTGCCAGCAGTCCTAGTGGACAGAGATGGGCTGATACGCAGTATTTT

v_gene: TRBV28
abundance: .
d_gene: TRBD1
j_gene: TRBJ2-5
CDR3aa: CASRRTGTETQYF
CDR3nt: TGTGCCAGCAGGCGGACAGGGACCGAGACCCAGTACTTC

v_gene: TRBV23-1
abundance: .
d_gene: TRBD1
j_gene: TRBJ1-2
CDR3aa: CASSQSRQGVRYGYTF
CDR3nt: TGCGCCAGCAGTCAATCGAGGCAGGGGGTACGGTATGGCTACACCTTC

v_gene: TRBV7-3
abundance: .
d_gene: TRBD2
j_gene: TRBJ2-1
CDR3aa: CASSLSPAGGRNEQFF
CDR3nt: TGTGCCAGCAGCCTCTCCCCGGCGGGAGGCCGCAATGAGCAGTTCTTC

v_gene: TRBV3-1/TRBV3-2
abundance: .
d_gene: .
j_gene: TRBJ1-2
CDR3aa: CASSPSRTVTFF
CDR3nt: TGTGCCAGCAGCCCCTCAAGGACAGTCACCTTCTTC

v_gene: TRBV5-8
abundance: .
d_gene: TRBD1
j_gene: TRBJ2-7
CDR3aa: CASSLEQGSYEQYF
CDR3nt: TGTGCCAGCAGCTTGGAACAGGGGTCCTACGAGCAGTACTTC

v_gene: TRBV6-5
abundance: .
d_gene: .
j_gene: TRBJ2-5
CDR3aa: CASSYPGDLETQYF
CDR3nt: TGTGCCAGCAGTTACCCGGGGGACTTGGAGACCCAGTACTTC

v_gene: TRBV2
abundance: many
d_gene: .
j_gene: TRBJ1-2
CDR3aa: CASRADYGYTF
CDR3nt: TGTGCCAGCAGGGCAGACTATGGCTACACCTTC

v_gene: TRBV5-6
abundance: .
d_gene: TRBD1
j_gene: TRBJ2-7
CDR3aa: CASSLGQGWGEQYF
CDR3nt: TGTGCCAGCAGCTTGGGACAGGGGTGGGGGGAGCAGTACTTC

v_gene: TRBV2
abundance: .
d_gene: TRBD2
j_gene: TRBJ2-1
CDR3aa: CASSESASGSDEQFF
CDR3nt: TGTGCCAGCAGTGAATCGGCTAGCGGGAGCGATGAGCAGTTCTTC

v_gene: TRBV6-2/TRBV6-3
abundance: .
d_gene: .
j_gene: TRBJ2-1
CDR3aa: CASSLPFTRGIYNEQFF
CDR3nt: TGTGCCAGCAGTCTCCCCTTTACCCGGGGGATCTACAATGAGCAGTTCTTC

v_gene: TRBV18
abundance: .
d_gene: .
j_gene: TRBJ1-1
CDR3aa: CASSPGALPNTEAFF
CDR3nt: TGTGCCAGCTCACCAGGGGCTCTGCCGAACACTGAAGCTTTCTTT

v_gene: TRBV19
abundance: .
d_gene: TRBD2
j_gene: TRBJ2-1
CDR3aa: CASSPRTSYNEQFF
CDR3nt: TGTGCCAGTAGTCCCAGGACTAGCTACAATGAGCAGTTCTTC

v_gene: TRBV5-6
abundance: .
d_gene: TRBD1
j_gene: TRBJ1-5
CDR3aa: CASSLWGGQGSLQPQHF
CDR3nt: TGTGCCAGCAGCTTGTGGGGGGGACAGGGATCGTTACAGCCCCAGCATTTT

v_gene: TRBV4-2
abundance: .
d_gene: .
j_gene: TRBJ2-3
CDR3aa: CASSQQARGSTDTQYF
CDR3nt: TGTGCCAGCAGCCAACAAGCGCGCGGGAGCACAGATACGCAGTATTTT

v_gene: TRBV9
abundance: few
d_gene: .
j_gene: TRBJ1-2
CDR3aa: CASSVGTVYGYTF
CDR3nt: TGTGCCAGCAGCGTAGGGACAGTCTATGGCTACACCTTC

v_gene: TRBV7-2
abundance: .
d_gene: .
j_gene: TRBJ2-7
CDR3aa: CASSLAAGSSYEQYF
CDR3nt: TGTGCCAGCAGCTTAGCGGCCGGGAGCTCCTACGAGCAGTACTTC

v_gene: TRBV4-1
abundance: few
d_gene: .
j_gene: TRBJ1-5
CDR3aa: CASSQVMVEQPQHF
CDR3nt: TGCGCCAGCAGCCAAGTAATGGTAGAACAGCCCCAGCATTTT

v_gene: TRBV14
abundance: .
d_gene: .
j_gene: TRBJ1-2
CDR3aa: CASSQVTVYGYTF
CDR3nt: TGTGCCAGCAGCCAAGTTACGGTCTATGGCTACACCTTC

v_gene: TRBV6-1
abundance: .
d_gene: TRBD1
j_gene: TRBJ1-2
CDR3aa: CASSGTGGQSNYGYTF
CDR3nt: TGTGCCAGCAGTGGGACAGGGGGCCAATCCAACTATGGCTACACCTTC

v_gene: TRBV5-1
abundance: .
d_gene: .
j_gene: TRBJ1-1
CDR3aa: CASSFGGRVGTEAFF
CDR3nt: TGCGCCAGCAGCTTTGGTGGCCGGGTTGGGACTGAAGCTTTCTTT

v_gene: TRBV3-1/TRBV3-2
abundance: .
d_gene: .
j_gene: TRBJ1-2
CDR3aa: CASSQERAYGYTF
CDR3nt: TGTGCCAGCAGCCAAGAGAGGGCCTATGGCTACACCTTC

v_gene: TRBV5-5
abundance: .
d_gene: TRBD1
j_gene: TRBJ2-7
CDR3aa: CASSFTGQGREQYF
CDR3nt: TGTGCCAGCAGCTTTACGGGACAGGGACGAGAGCAGTACTTC

v_gene: TRBV19
abundance: .
d_gene: .
j_gene: TRBJ2-7
CDR3aa: CASSTAATGYTWSYEQYF
CDR3nt: TGTGCCAGTAGTACGGCCGCGACAGGATACACCTGGTCCTACGAGCAGTACTTC

v_gene: TRBV2
abundance: .
d_gene: .
j_gene: TRBJ2-7
CDR3aa: CASRQDGYEQYF
CDR3nt: TGTGCCAGCCGACAGGACGGCTACGAGCAGTACTTC

v_gene: TRBV11-3
abundance: .
d_gene: TRBD1
j_gene: TRBJ2-5
CDR3aa: CASSLGGQADSGETQYF
CDR3nt: TGTGCCAGCAGCTTAGGGGGACAGGCGGACTCGGGAGAGACCCAGTACTTC

v_gene: TRBV4-1
abundance: .
d_gene: TRBD2
j_gene: TRBJ2-2
CDR3aa: CASSRAGMGAGELFF
CDR3nt: TGCGCCAGCAGCCGAGCGGGGATGGGGGCCGGGGAGCTGTTTTTT

v_gene: TRBV28
abundance: .
d_gene: .
j_gene: TRBJ2-5
CDR3aa: CASSPPRGALGETQYF
CDR3nt: TGTGCCAGCAGTCCCCCTAGGGGCGCCCTGGGGGAGACCCAGTACTTC

v_gene: TRBV5-6
abundance: .
d_gene: .
j_gene: TRBJ1-6
CDR3aa: CASNPGTLGSPLHF
CDR3nt: TGTGCCAGCAACCCGGGAACTCTTGGTTCACCCCTCCACTTT

v_gene: TRBV2
abundance: .
d_gene: .
j_gene: TRBJ2-2
CDR3aa: CASTGTGELFF
CDR3nt: TGTGCCAGCACGGGGACCGGGGAGCTGTTTTTT

v_gene: TRBV12-3/TRBV12-4
abundance: .
d_gene: .
j_gene: TRBJ1-3
CDR3aa: CASTLFSGNTIYF
CDR3nt: TGTGCCAGCACATTGTTCTCTGGAAACACCATATATTTT

v_gene: TRBV19
abundance: .
d_gene: .
j_gene: TRBJ2-2
CDR3aa: CASSRGQNTGELFF
CDR3nt: TGTGCCAGTAGCAGGGGACAGAACACCGGGGAGCTGTTTTTT

v_gene: TRBV28
abundance: once
d_gene: TRBD1
j_gene: TRBJ1-4
CDR3aa: CASSLGQLKWNEKLFF
CDR3nt: TGTGCCAGCAGTTTGGGACAGCTCAAGTGGAATGAAAAACTGTTTTTT

v_gene: TRBV24-1
abundance: .
d_gene: .
j_gene: TRBJ1-3
CDR3aa: CATSDLRGNTIYF
CDR3nt: TGTGCCACCAGTGATTTGCGTGGAAACACCATATATTTT

v_gene: TRBV5-6
abundance: .
d_gene: TRBD1
j_gene: TRBJ1-2
CDR3aa: CASSPTGQAYGYTF
CDR3nt: TGTGCCAGCAGCCCGACAGGGCAGGCCTATGGCTACACCTTC

v_gene: TRBV9
abundance: .
d_gene: TRBD1
j_gene: TRBJ2-1
CDR3aa: CASTTARDRGLNEQFF
CDR3nt: TGTGCCAGCACCACAGCCCGGGACAGGGGACTCAATGAGCAGTTCTTC

v_gene: TRBV6-5
abundance: .
d_gene: TRBD2
j_gene: TRBJ2-1
CDR3aa: CASSYSGGHNEQFF
CDR3nt: TGTGCCAGCAGCTATAGCGGGGGACACAATGAGCAGTTCTTC

v_gene: TRBV4-2
abundance: once
d_gene: TRBD2
j_gene: TRBJ2-2
CDR3aa: CASSTRLASGELFF
CDR3nt: TGTGCCAGCAGCACCAGACTAGCTTCCGGGGAGCTGTTTTTT

v_gene: TRBV5-4
abundance: many
d_gene: TRBD1
j_gene: TRBJ1-3
CDR3aa: CASSRGRSKDTIYF
CDR3nt: TGTGCCAGCAGCAGGGGGCGAAGTAAAGACACCATATATTTT

v_gene: TRBV6-5
abundance: .
d_gene: TRBD1
j_gene: TRBJ1-5
CDR3aa: CASSPGGAGNQPQHF
CDR3nt: TGTGCCAGCAGTCCAGGGGGCGCAGGCAATCAGCCCCAGCATTTT

v_gene: TRBV7-2
abundance: .
d_gene: .
j_gene: TRBJ2-7
CDR3aa: CASAPQLSGAYEQYF
CDR3nt: TGTGCCAGCGCGCCTCAGCTCAGCGGTGCCTACGAGCAGTACTTC

v_gene: TRBV4-1
abundance: once
d_gene: TRBD2
j_gene: TRBJ2-3
CDR3aa: CASSQASWGGSQTTQYF
CDR3nt: TGCGCCAGCAGCCAAGCATCCTGGGGAGGGTCTCAGACTACGCAGTATTTT

v_gene: TRBV2
abundance: many
d_gene: TRBD2
j_gene: TRBJ2-7
CDR3aa: CASRETSGRTYEQYF
CDR3nt: TGTGCCAGCAGAGAAACGAGCGGGAGGACTTACGAGCAGTACTTC

v_gene: TRBV5-6
abundance: .
d_gene: .
j_gene: TRBJ1-5
CDR3aa: CASSKDGGYNQPQHF
CDR3nt: TGTGCCAGCAGCAAGGACGGAGGATACAATCAGCCCCAGCATTTT

v_gene: TRBV25-1
abundance: .
d_gene: TRBD1
j_gene: TRBJ1-5
CDR3aa: CASSAGDRQPQHF
CDR3nt: TGTGCCAGCAGTGCTGGGGACAGGCAGCCCCAGCATTTT

v_gene: TRBV3-1/TRBV3-2
abundance: .
d_gene: TRBD2
j_gene: TRBJ2-1
CDR3aa: CASSQAGRGGPNEQFF
CDR3nt: TGTGCCAGCAGCCAAGCCGGGAGGGGAGGGCCAAATGAGCAGTTCTTC

v_gene: TRBV24-1
abundance: .
d_gene: TRBD2
j_gene: TRBJ2-1
CDR3aa: CATSDPGGAGPTQANNEQFF
CDR3nt: TGTGCCACCAGTGACCCCGGGGGGGCGGGTCCTACCCAGGCAAACAATGAGCAGTTCTTC

v_gene: TRBV7-3
abundance: .
d_gene: TRBD2
j_gene: TRBJ2-2
CDR3aa: CASSLGPRTSGSRDTGELFF
CDR3nt: TGTGCCAGCAGCTTAGGCCCAAGGACTAGCGGGAGTCGAGACACCGGGGAGCTGTTTTTT

v_gene: TRBV7-2
abundance: .
d_gene: .
j_gene: TRBJ1-2
CDR3aa: CASSSLQGYGYTF
CDR3nt: TGTGCCAGCAGCTCACTTCAGGGTTATGGCTACACCTTC